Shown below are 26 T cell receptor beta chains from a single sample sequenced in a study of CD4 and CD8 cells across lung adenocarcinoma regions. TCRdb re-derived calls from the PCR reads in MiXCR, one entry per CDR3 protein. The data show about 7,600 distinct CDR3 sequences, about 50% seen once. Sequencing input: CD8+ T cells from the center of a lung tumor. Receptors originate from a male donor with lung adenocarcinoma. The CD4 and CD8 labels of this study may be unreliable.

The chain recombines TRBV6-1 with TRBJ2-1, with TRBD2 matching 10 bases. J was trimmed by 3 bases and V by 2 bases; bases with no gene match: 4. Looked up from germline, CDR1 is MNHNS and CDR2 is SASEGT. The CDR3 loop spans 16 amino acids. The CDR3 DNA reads TGTGCCAGCAGTGAATGGTCTAGCGGGAGCTACAATGAGCAGTTCTTC. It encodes CASSEWSSGSYNEQFF.

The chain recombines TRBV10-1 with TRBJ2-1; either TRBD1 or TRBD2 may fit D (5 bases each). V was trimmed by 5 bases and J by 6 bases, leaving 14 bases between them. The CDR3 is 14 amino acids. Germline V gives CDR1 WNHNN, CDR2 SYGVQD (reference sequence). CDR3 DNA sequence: TGCGCCAGCAGTAGGGACCCAAGGGGCAATGAGCAGTTCTTC. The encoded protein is CASSRDPRGNEQFF.

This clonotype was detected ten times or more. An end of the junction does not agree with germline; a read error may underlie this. The CDR3 here is CASSLGPNPSGDEQFF. CDR3 nucleotide sequence: TGTGCTAGCAGCTTAGGACCAAATCCGTCCGGAGATGAGCAGTTCTTC. The chain combines TRBV7-7 with TRBJ2-1; D is undetermined. There are 16 residues in the CDR3. Germline loops: CDR1 SSHAT, CDR2 FNYEAQ (reference sequence). The full variable domain, its missing parts supplied by reference TRBV7-7 and TRBJ2-1, is GAGVSQSPRYKVTKRGQDVTLRCDPISSHATLYWYQQALGQGPEFLTYFNYEAQPDKSGLPSDRFSAERPEGSISTLTIQRTEQRDSAMYRCASSLGPNPSGDEQFFGPGTRLTVL.

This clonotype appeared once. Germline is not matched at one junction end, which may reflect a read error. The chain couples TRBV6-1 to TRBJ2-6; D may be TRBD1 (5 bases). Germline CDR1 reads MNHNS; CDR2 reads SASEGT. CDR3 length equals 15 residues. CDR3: CASRAQVSGANELTF. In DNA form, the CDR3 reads TGTGCCAGCAGAGCACAGGTTTCTGGGGCCAACGAGCTGACCTTC.

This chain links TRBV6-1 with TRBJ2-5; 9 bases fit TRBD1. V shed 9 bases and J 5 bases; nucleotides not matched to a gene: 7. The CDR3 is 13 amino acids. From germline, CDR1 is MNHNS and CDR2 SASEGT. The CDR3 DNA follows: TGTGCCAGGAGTCCGGGACAGGGCGAGACCCAGTACTTC. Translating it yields CARSPGQGETQYF.

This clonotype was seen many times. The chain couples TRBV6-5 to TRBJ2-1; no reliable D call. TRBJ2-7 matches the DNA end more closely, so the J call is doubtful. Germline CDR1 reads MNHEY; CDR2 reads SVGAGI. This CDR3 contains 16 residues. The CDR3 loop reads CASSYSRLDGAYEQYF. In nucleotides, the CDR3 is TGTGCCAGCAGTTACTCGAGATTGGACGGCGCCTACGAGCAGTACTTC.

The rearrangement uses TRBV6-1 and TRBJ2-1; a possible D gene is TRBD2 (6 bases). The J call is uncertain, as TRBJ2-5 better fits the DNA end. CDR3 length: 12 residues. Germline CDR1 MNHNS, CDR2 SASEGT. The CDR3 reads CASSVRGETQYF. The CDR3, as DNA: TGTGCCAGCAGTGTTCGGGGGGAGACCCAGTACTTC.

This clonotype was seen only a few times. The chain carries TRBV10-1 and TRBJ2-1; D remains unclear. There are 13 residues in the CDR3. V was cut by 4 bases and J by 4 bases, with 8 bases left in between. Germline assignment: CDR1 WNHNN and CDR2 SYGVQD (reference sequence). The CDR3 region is CASSASRYNEQFF. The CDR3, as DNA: TGCGCCAGCAGTGCGTCCAGATACAATGAGCAGTTCTTC.

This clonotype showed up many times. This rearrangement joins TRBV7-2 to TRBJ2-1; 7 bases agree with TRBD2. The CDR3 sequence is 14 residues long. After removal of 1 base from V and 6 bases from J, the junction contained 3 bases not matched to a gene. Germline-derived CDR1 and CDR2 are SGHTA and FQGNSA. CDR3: CASSLGGGPNEQFF. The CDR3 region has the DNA TGTGCCAGCAGCTTAGGCGGGGGACCCAATGAGCAGTTCTTC.

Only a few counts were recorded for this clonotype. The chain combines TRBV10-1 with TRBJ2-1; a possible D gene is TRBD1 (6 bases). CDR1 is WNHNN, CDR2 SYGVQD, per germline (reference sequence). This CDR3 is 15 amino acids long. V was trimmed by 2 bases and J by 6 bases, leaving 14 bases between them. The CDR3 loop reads CASSEQGGTGNEQFF. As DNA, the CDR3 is TGCGCCAGCAGTGAGCAAGGGGGTACTGGCAATGAGCAGTTCTTC.

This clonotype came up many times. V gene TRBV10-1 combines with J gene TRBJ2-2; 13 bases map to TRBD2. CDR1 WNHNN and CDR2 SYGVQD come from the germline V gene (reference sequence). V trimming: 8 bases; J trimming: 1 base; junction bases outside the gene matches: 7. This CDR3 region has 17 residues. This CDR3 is CASEGLAGARNTGELFF. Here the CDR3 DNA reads TGCGCCAGCGAAGGACTAGCGGGGGCTCGGAACACCGGGGAGCTGTTTTTT.

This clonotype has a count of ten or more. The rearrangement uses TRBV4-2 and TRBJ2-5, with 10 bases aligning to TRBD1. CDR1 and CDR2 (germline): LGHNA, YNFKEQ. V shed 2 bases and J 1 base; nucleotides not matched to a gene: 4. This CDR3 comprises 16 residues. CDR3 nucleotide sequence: TGTGCCAGCAGCCAACCGACAGGGGGCATCCAAGAGACCCAGTACTTC. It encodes CASSQPTGGIQETQYF.

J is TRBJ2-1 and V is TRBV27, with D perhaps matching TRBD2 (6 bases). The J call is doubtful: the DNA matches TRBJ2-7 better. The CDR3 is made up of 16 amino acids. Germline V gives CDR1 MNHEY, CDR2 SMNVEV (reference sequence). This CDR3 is CASSPKPLGGAAEQYF. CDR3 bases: TGTGCCAGCAGTCCAAAGCCCCTTGGAGGGGCAGCCGAGCAGTACTTC.

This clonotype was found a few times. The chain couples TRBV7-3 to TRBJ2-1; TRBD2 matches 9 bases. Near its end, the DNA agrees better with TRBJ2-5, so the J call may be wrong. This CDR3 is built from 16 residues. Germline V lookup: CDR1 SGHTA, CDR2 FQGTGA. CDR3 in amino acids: CASSLTGGRGGETQYF. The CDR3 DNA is TGTGCCAGCAGCTTAACAGGCGGGAGGGGCGGGGAGACCCAGTACTTC.

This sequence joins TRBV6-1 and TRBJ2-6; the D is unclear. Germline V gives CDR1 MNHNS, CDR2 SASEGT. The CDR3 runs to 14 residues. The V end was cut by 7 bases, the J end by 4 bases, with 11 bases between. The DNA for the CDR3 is TGTGCCAGCACCGACGTAAGAGGGGCCAACGTCCTGACTTTC. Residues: CASTDVRGANVLTF.

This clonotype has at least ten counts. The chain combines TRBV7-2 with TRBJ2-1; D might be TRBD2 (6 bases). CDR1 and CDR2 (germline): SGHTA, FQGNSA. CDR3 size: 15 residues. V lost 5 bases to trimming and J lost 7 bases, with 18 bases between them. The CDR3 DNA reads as TGTGCCAGCAGCCCCAATGCCGGGACTCAAAATGAGCAGTTCTTC. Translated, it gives CASSPNAGTQNEQFF. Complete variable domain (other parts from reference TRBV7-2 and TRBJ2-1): GAGVSQSPSNKVTEKGKDVELRCDPISGHTALYWYRQSLGQGLEFLIYFQGNSAPDKSGLPSDRFSAERTGGSVSTLTIQRTQQEDSAVYLCASSPNAGTQNEQFFGPGTRLTVL.

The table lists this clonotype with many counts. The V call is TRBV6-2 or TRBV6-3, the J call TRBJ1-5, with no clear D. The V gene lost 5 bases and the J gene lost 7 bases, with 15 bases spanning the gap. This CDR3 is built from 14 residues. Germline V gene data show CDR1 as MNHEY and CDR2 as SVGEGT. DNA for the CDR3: TGTGCCAGCAGTCCCGGGGAGGGCGGGCAGCCCCAGCATTTT. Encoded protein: CASSPGEGGQPQHF.

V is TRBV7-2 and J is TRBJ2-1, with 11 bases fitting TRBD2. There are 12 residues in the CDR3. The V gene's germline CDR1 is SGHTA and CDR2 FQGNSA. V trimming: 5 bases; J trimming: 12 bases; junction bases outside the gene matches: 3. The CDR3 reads CASSRGTSGQFF. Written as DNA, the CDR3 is TGTGCCAGCAGCCGTGGGACTAGCGGGCAGTTCTTC. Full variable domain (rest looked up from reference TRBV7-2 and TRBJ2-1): GAGVSQSPSNKVTEKGKDVELRCDPISGHTALYWYRQSLGQGLEFLIYFQGNSAPDKSGLPSDRFSAERTGGSVSTLTIQRTQQEDSAVYLCASSRGTSGQFFGPGTRLTVL.

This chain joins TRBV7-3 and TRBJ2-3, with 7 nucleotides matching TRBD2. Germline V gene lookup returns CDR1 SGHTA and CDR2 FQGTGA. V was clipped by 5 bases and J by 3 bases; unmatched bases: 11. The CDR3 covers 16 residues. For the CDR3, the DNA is TGTGCCAGCAGCCTGGGGGTGGGGGGAGGGACAGATACGCAGTATTTT. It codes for CASSLGVGGGTDTQYF.

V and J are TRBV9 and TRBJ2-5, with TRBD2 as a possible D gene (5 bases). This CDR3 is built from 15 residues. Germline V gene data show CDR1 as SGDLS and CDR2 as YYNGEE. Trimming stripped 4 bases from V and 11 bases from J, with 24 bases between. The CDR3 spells CASSPPGRIINEQYF. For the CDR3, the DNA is TGTGCCAGCAGCCCCCCGGGGAGAATAATCAATGAGCAGTACTTC.

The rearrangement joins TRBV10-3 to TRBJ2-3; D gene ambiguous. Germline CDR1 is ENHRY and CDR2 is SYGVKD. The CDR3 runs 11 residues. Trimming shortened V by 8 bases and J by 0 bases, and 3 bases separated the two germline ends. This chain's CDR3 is CAIGSTDTQYF. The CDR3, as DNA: TGTGCCATCGGAAGCACAGATACGCAGTATTTT.

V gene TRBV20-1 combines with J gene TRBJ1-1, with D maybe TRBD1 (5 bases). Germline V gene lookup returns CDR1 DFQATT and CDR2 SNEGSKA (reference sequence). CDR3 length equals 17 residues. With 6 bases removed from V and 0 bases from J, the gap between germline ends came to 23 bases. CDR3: CSAPLKGRTPLNTEAFF. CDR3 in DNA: TGCAGTGCGCCTTTAAAGGGGCGAACCCCTCTGAACACTGAAGCTTTCTTT.

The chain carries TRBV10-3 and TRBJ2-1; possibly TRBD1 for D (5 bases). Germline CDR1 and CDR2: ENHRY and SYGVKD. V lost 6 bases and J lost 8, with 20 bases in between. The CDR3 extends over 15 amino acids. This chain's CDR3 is CAIRSQGASSDEQFF. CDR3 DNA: TGTGCCATCAGATCCCAAGGGGCGAGCAGCGATGAGCAGTTCTTC.

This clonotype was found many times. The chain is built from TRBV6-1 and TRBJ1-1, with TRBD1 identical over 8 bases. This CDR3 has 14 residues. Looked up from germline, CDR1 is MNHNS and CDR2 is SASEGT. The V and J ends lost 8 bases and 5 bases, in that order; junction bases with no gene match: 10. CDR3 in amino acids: CASLPTGEVTEAFF. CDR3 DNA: TGTGCCAGCCTACCGACAGGGGAGGTAACTGAAGCTTTCTTT.

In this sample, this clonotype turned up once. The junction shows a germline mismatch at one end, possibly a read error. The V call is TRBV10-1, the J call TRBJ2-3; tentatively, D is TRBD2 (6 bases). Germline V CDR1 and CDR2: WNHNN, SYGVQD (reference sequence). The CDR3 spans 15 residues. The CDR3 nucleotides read TGCGCCAGCAAACGGGGGTTGCGAGACACAGATATGCAGTACTTT. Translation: CASKRGLRDTDMQYF.

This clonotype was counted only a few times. CDR3: CASSLGGNTIYF. CDR3 sequence (DNA): TGTGCCAGCAGTTTAGGTGGAAACACCATATATTTT. The V and J genes are TRBV28 and TRBJ1-3; D ambiguous. With 2 bases removed from V and 3 bases from J, the gap between germline ends came to 2 bases. The CDR3 is 12 residues long. The germline CDR1 and CDR2 sequences are MDHEN and SYDVKM.